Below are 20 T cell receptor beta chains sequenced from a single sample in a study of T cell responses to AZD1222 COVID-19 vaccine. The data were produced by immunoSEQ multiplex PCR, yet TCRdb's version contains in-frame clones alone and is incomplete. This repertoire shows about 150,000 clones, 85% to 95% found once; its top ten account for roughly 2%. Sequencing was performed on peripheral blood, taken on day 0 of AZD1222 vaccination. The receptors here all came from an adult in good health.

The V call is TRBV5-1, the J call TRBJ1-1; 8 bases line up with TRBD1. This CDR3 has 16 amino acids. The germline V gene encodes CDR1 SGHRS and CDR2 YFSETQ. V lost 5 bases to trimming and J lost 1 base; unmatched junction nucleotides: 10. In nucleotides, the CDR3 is TGCGCCAGCAGACCAACAGGGGGTCGGAGGAACACTGAAGCTTTCTTT. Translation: CASRPTGGRRNTEAFF.

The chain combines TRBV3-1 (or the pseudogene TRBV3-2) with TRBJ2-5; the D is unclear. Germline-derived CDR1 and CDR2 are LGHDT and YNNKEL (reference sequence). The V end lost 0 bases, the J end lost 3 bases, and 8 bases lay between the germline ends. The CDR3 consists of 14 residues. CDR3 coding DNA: TGTGCCAGCAGCCAAGACTATGGGAAAGAGACCCAGTACTTC. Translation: CASSQDYGKETQYF.

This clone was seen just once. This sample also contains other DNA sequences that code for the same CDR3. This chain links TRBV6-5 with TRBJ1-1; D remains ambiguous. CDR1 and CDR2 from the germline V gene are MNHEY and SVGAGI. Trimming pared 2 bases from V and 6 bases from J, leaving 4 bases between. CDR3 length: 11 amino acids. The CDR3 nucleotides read TGTGCCAGCAGTTACAGAGCTGAAGCTTTCTTT. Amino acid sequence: CASSYRAEAFF.

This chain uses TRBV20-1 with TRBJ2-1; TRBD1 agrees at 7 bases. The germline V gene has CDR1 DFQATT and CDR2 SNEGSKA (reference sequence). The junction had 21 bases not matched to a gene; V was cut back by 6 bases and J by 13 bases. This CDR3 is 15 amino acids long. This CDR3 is CSASASGVTGRLQFF. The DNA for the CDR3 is TGCAGTGCCAGTGCTAGTGGGGTGACAGGGAGACTCCAGTTCTTC.

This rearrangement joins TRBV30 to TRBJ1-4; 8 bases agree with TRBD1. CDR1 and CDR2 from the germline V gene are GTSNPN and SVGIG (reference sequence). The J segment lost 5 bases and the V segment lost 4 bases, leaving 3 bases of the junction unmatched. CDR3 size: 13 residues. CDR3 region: CAWTDRGNEKLFF. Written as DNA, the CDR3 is TGTGCCTGGACCGACAGGGGAAATGAAAAACTGTTTTTT.

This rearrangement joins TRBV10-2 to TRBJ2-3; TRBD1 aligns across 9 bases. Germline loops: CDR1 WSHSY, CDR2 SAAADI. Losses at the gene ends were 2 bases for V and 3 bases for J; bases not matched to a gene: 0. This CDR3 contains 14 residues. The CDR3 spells CASSEDRGTDTQYF. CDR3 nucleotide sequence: TGCGCCAGCAGTGAGGACAGGGGGACAGATACGCAGTATTTT.

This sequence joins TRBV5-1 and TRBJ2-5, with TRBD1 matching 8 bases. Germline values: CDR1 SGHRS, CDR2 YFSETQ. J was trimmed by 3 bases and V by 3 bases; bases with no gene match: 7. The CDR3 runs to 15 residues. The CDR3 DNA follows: TGCGCCAGCAGCTCATTCGACAGGGGCGAAGAGACCCAGTACTTC. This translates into CASSSFDRGEETQYF.

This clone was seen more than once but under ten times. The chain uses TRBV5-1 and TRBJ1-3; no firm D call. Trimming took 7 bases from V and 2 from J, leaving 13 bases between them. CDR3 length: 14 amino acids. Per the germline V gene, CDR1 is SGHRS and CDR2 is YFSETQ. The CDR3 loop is CASAVNGAGNTIYF. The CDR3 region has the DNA TGCGCCAGCGCAGTCAATGGGGCTGGAAACACCATATATTTT.

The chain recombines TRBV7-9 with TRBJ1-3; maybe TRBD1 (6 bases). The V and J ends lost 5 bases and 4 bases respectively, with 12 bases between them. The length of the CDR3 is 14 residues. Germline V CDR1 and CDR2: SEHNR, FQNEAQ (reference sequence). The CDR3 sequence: CASSAKGEGNTIYF. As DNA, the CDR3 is TGTGCCAGCAGCGCTAAGGGGGAAGGAAACACCATATATTTT.

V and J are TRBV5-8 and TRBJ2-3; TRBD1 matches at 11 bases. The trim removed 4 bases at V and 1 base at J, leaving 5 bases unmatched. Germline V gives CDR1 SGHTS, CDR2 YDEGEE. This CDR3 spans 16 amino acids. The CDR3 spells CASSTGTGGRTDTQYF. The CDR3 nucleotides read TGTGCCAGCAGCACCGGGACAGGGGGTCGCACAGATACGCAGTATTTT. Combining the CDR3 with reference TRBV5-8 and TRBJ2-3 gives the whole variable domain EAGVTQSPTHLIKTRGQQATLRCSPISGHTSVYWYQQALGLGLQFLLWYDEGEERNRGNFPPRFSGRQFPNYSSELNVNALELEDSALYLCASSTGTGGRTDTQYFGPGTRLTVL.

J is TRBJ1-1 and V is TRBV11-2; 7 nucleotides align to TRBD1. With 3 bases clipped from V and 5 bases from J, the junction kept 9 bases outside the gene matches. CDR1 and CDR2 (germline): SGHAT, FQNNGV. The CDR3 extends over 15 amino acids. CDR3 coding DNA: TGTGCCAGCAGCTTGCTAGGACAGGCAGCGACTGAAGCTTTCTTT. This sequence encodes CASSLLGQAATEAFF.

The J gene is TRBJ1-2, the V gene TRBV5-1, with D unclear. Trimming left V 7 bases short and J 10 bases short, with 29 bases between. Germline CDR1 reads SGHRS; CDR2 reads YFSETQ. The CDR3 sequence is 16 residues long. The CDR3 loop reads CASSPAPRNSPSVYTF. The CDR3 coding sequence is TGCGCCAGCTCCCCTGCCCCCCGGAACAGTCCGAGTGTCTACACCTTC.

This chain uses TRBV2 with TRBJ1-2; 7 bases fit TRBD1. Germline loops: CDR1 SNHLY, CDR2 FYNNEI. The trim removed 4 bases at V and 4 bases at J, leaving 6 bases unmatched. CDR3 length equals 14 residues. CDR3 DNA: TGTGCCAGCAGTGTTATAGGGGGCGGCTATGGCTACACCTTC. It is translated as CASSVIGGGYGYTF.

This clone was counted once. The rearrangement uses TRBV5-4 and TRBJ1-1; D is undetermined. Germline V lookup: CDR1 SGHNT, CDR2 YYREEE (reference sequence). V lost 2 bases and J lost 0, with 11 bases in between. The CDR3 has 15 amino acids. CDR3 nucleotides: TGTGCCAGCAGCTTCGGCCCGGAAGTGAACACTGAAGCTTTCTTT. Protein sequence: CASSFGPEVNTEAFF.

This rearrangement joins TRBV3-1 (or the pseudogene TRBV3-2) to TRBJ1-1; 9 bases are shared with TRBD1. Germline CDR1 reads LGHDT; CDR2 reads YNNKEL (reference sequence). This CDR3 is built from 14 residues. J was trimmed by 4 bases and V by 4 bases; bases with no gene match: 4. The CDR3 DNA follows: TGTGCCAGCAGCCGCAACAGGGGGCTCACTGAAGCTTTCTTT. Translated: CASSRNRGLTEAFF.

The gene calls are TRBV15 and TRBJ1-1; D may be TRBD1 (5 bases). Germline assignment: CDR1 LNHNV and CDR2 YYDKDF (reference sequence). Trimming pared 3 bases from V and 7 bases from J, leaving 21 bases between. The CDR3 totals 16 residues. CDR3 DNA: TGTGCCACCAGCAGCCCGGGGGAACAGGAAAAAAGTGAAGCTTTCTTT. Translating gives CATSSPGEQEKSEAFF.

CDR3 sequence: CASSEWGGDEKLFF. Written as DNA, the CDR3 is TGTGCCAGCAGTGAATGGGGGGGGGATGAAAAACTGTTTTTT. The V and J genes are TRBV2 and TRBJ1-4; tentatively, D is TRBD1 (5 bases). V dropped 2 bases and J dropped 6 bases, with 10 bases sitting between them. Germline CDR1 reads SNHLY; CDR2 reads FYNNEI. This CDR3 comprises 14 residues.

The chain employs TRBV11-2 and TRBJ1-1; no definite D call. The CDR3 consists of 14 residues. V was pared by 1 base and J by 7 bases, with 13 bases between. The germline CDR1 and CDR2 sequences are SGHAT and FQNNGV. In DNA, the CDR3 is TGTGCCAGCAGCTTAGTTCGTGGGCTTAATGAAGCTTTCTTT. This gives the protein CASSLVRGLNEAFF.

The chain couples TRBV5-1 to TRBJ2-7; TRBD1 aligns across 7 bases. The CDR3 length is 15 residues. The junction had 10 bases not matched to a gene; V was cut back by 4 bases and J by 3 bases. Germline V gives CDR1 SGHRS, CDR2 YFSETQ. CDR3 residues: CASSPGQATLYEQYF. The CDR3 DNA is TGCGCCAGCAGCCCCGGACAGGCGACACTCTACGAGCAGTACTTC. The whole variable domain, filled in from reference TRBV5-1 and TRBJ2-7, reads KAGVTQTPRYLIKTRGQQVTLSCSPISGHRSVSWYQQTPGQGLQFLFEYFSETQRNKGNFPGRFSGRQFSNSRSEMNVSTLELGDSALYLCASSPGQATLYEQYFGPGTRLTVT.

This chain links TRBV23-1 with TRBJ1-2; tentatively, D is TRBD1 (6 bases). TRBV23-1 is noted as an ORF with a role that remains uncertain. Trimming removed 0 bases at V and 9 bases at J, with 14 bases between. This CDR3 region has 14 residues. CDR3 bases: TGCGCCAGCAGTCAATCCCGGACAGCTCATAGCTACACCTTC. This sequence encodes CASSQSRTAHSYTF.